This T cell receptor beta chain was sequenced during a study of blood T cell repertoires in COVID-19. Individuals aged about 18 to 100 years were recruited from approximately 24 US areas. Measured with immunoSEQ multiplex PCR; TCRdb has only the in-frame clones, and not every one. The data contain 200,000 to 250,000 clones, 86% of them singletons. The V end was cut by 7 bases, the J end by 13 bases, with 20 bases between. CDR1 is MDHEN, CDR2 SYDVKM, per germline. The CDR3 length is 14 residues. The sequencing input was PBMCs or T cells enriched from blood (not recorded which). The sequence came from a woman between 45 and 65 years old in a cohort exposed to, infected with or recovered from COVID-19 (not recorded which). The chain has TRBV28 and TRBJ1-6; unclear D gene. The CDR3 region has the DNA TGTGCCAGCAACCCGACTGGGTGGATTTCGCCCCTCCACTTT. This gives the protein CASNPTGWISPLHF.